This record looks at one T cell receptor beta chain sequence and its context. Adults between roughly 18 and 89 years of age took part from about 24 US areas. The CDR3 runs 17 residues. CDR1 is MNHNS and CDR2 is SASEGT in the germline V gene. Trimming cost V 2 bases and J 4 bases; bases outside gene matches: 8. The sample comes from a study of blood T cell repertoires in COVID-19. Sequencing used immunoSEQ multiplex PCR; TCRdb keeps in-frame clones, though not all of them. This table has over 120,000 clones, 87% appearing once. The sequenced sample was PBMCs or T cells enriched from blood (not recorded which). The chain couples TRBV6-1 to TRBJ2-1, with 10 bases that match TRBD2. The clonotype comes from a man aged 55-75 years who had recovered from COVID-19. The CDR3 region is CASSERVAGGLYNEQFF. CDR3 sequence (DNA): TGTGCCAGCAGTGAAAGGGTAGCGGGGGGCCTTTACAATGAGCAGTTCTTC.